A selection of T cell receptor beta chains follows, all from one sample in a study of control samples from healthy donors and cancer patients. Measured with immunoSEQ multiplex PCR; TCRdb has only the in-frame clones, and not every one. The top ten clones hold roughly 6.4% of a sample with 350,000 to 450,000 clones, 75% to 95% of them seen once. Material for sequencing was PBMCs. These receptor sequences come from a man between 40 and 49 years old with head and neck cancer. Both conserved end residues are part of each CDR3. Each record gives: clone size, J gene, V gene, D gene, CDR3 protein, CDR3 DNA. D genes are given only for firm matches. Size tells how often a clone was seen (once, few, many) or the class of an expanded clone, and some rows leave it out.

abundance: -; j_gene: TRBJ1-1; v_gene: TRBV27; d_gene: TRBD1; CDR3aa: CASSPRTGGFFRDTEAFF; CDR3nt: TGTGCCAGCAGCCCTAGGACAGGGGGCTTCTTTCGGGACACTGAAGCTTTCTTT
abundance: -; j_gene: TRBJ2-3; v_gene: TRBV4-1; d_gene: -; CDR3aa: CASSQLVSTDTQYF; CDR3nt: TGCGCCAGCAGCCAACTAGTTAGCACAGATACGCAGTATTTT
abundance: -; j_gene: TRBJ1-1; v_gene: TRBV28; d_gene: TRBD1; CDR3aa: CASTLLTGTNTEAFF; CDR3nt: TGTGCCAGCACCTTATTGACAGGGACAAACACTGAAGCTTTCTTT
abundance: -; j_gene: TRBJ2-2; v_gene: TRBV5-1; d_gene: TRBD2; CDR3aa: CASSGWTSGRTGELFF; CDR3nt: TGCGCCAGCAGTGGGTGGACTAGCGGGAGGACCGGGGAGCTGTTTTTT
abundance: -; j_gene: TRBJ1-1; v_gene: TRBV30; d_gene: -; CDR3aa: CAWSSDPKLRPEAFF; CDR3nt: TGTGCCTGGAGTTCGGACCCCAAGTTACGTCCTGAAGCTTTCTTT
abundance: -; j_gene: TRBJ2-5; v_gene: TRBV7-2; d_gene: -; CDR3aa: CASSLRNRETQYF; CDR3nt: TGTGCCAGCAGCTTACGGAATCGGGAGACCCAGTACTTC
abundance: -; j_gene: TRBJ1-6; v_gene: TRBV29-1; d_gene: -; CDR3aa: CSVIVQDNSPLHF; CDR3nt: TGCAGCGTTATTGTGCAGGACAATTCACCCCTCCACTTT
abundance: once; j_gene: TRBJ1-1; v_gene: TRBV30; d_gene: -; CDR3aa: CAWRHKGQGSTEAFF; CDR3nt: TGTGCCTGGAGGCACAAGGGGCAGGGCAGCACTGAAGCTTTCTTT
abundance: -; j_gene: TRBJ1-2; v_gene: TRBV10-2; d_gene: TRBD1; CDR3aa: CASSESRDSPSGYTF; CDR3nt: TGCGCCAGCAGTGAGTCCCGGGACAGCCCTAGTGGCTACACCTTC
abundance: -; j_gene: TRBJ1-5; v_gene: TRBV19; d_gene: -; CDR3aa: CASATGPNQPQHF; CDR3nt: TGTGCCAGCGCAACAGGACCTAATCAGCCCCAGCATTTT
abundance: -; j_gene: TRBJ1-5; v_gene: TRBV24-1; d_gene: TRBD1; CDR3aa: CATSDTSGGGQPQHF; CDR3nt: TGTGCCACCAGTGATACCTCAGGGGGAGGGCAGCCCCAGCATTTT
abundance: -; j_gene: TRBJ2-3; v_gene: TRBV18; d_gene: -; CDR3aa: CASSPPPGQRPTDTQYF; CDR3nt: TGTGCCAGCTCACCACCGCCAGGGCAGCGTCCCACAGATACGCAGTATTTT
abundance: -; j_gene: TRBJ2-7; v_gene: TRBV2; d_gene: -; CDR3aa: CASWDTAYEQYF; CDR3nt: TGTGCCAGCTGGGACACCGCCTACGAGCAGTACTTC
abundance: -; j_gene: TRBJ2-2; v_gene: TRBV15; d_gene: TRBD2; CDR3aa: CATSRTPSTSGRSGELFF; CDR3nt: TGTGCCACCAGCAGAACCCCCTCGACTAGCGGGAGGTCCGGGGAGCTGTTTTTT
abundance: -; j_gene: TRBJ2-1; v_gene: TRBV7-2; d_gene: TRBD2; CDR3aa: CASSYGLAAYNEQFF; CDR3nt: TGTGCCAGCAGCTATGGACTAGCGGCGTACAATGAGCAGTTCTTC
abundance: -; j_gene: TRBJ2-5; v_gene: TRBV7-2; d_gene: TRBD2; CDR3aa: CASSHGPGLAGFFVETQYF; CDR3nt: TGTGCCAGCAGTCACGGTCCAGGACTAGCGGGGTTTTTCGTTGAGACCCAGTACTTC
abundance: -; j_gene: TRBJ2-5; v_gene: TRBV15; d_gene: -; CDR3aa: CATSRDWTAYYQETQYF; CDR3nt: TGTGCCACCAGCAGAGATTGGACAGCCTATTACCAAGAGACCCAGTACTTC
abundance: -; j_gene: TRBJ2-3; v_gene: TRBV11-2; d_gene: -; CDR3aa: CASSLRRDSSTDTQYF; CDR3nt: TGTGCCAGCAGTTTAAGGAGGGACAGTAGCACAGATACGCAGTATTTT
abundance: -; j_gene: TRBJ2-2; v_gene: TRBV12-3/TRBV12-4; d_gene: -; CDR3aa: CASSFGNTGELFF; CDR3nt: TGTGCCAGCAGTTTCGGGAACACCGGGGAGCTGTTTTTT
abundance: few; j_gene: TRBJ1-1; v_gene: TRBV12-5; d_gene: -; CDR3aa: CASGSSYTEAFF; CDR3nt: TGTGCTAGTGGTAGTAGTTACACTGAAGCTTTCTTT
abundance: -; j_gene: TRBJ2-7; v_gene: TRBV7-3; d_gene: -; CDR3aa: CASSPYEQYF; CDR3nt: TGTGCCAGCAGCCCCTACGAGCAGTACTTC
abundance: once; j_gene: TRBJ1-1; v_gene: TRBV5-6; d_gene: -; CDR3aa: CASSLGGIAFF; CDR3nt: TGTGCCAGCAGCTTGGGAGGGATAGCTTTCTTT
abundance: -; j_gene: TRBJ1-1; v_gene: TRBV5-5; d_gene: -; CDR3aa: CASSLGWANPEAFF; CDR3nt: TGTGCCAGCAGCTTGGGCTGGGCTAACCCTGAAGCTTTCTTT
abundance: -; j_gene: TRBJ1-4; v_gene: TRBV2; d_gene: -; CDR3aa: CASRMTGGNEKLFF; CDR3nt: TGTGCCAGCAGAATGACCGGGGGTAATGAAAAACTGTTTTTT